This TCR beta chain was retrieved from a study of T-cell reconstitution after alpha-beta-depleted transplantation in children (dated by TCRdb to 2016 to 2018). About the investigation overall: The study quantitatively tracked T-cell immune reconstitution after TCRalphabeta/CD19-depleted allogeneic hematopoietic cell transplantation in children using TCR repertoire profiling.

Notes on this clonotype: Its binding antigen is unknown. Base qualities are missing; no much larger clone stands one base away.

CDR1 and CDR2 (DFQATT, SNEGSKA) derive from the germline V gene (reference sequence). V is pared back by 3 bases and J by 10 bases, with 16 bases lying between the germline termini. Reading from cysteine to phenylalanine, the CDR3 counts 14 amino acids. The entry retains the CDR3 DNA only, 42 bases that are in frame from base 1. Library preparation used PCR. The sequencer was an Illumina HiSeq 2500. To normalize quantification of the TCRbeta repertoire, the TCR libraries were built with molecular barcoding that relied on unique molecular identifiers. TCRdb ran its own pipeline on the public reads, namely fastp trimming at Q25 and MiXCR clone calling, and kept in-frame beta chains. Entries that share a CDR3 protein sequence are merged under the most common genes and DNA. Across this sample there are about 640,000 distinct CDR3 sequences, with 15% to 20% seen only once. The ten largest make up under 1.2% of the sample.

The receptor's source is a human donor who donated a stem cell graft to a child with acute myeloid leukemia. Sequencing was performed on PBMCs from the stem cell graft donor, taken from the stem cell graft. This chain is built from TRBV20-1 and TRBJ1-6; TRBD1 is perhaps the D gene, given 5 matching bases. Read as DNA, the sequence is TGCAGTGCTAGGTCCCAGGGCGCAGAATCACCCCTCCACTTT. This translates into CSARSQGAESPLHF.